This is a list of T cell receptor beta chains from one sample in a study of cytomegalovirus exposure and HLA in healthy donors. TCRdb keeps only in-frame clones here, not all; method: immunoSEQ multiplex PCR. The data show hundreds of thousands of clones, 86% seen once. The specimen was PBMCs. The origin of the receptors is a woman in her thirties in good health and CMV-seropositive. CDR3s leave out the opening cysteine and the closing phenylalanine or tryptophan.

J gene: TRBJ1-1; V gene: TRBV29-1; CDR3 protein: SVALRIPEQEAF
J gene: TRBJ1-1; V gene: TRBV5-6; CDR3 protein: ASSLVTVNTEAF
J gene: TRBJ2-7; V gene: TRBV9; CDR3 protein: ASSNEGSYEQY
J gene: TRBJ2-1; V gene: TRBV27; CDR3 protein: ASSFRDSYNEQF
J gene: TRBJ2-1; V gene: TRBV27; CDR3 protein: ASSTISGLGQYTF
J gene: TRBJ2-7; V gene: TRBV27; CDR3 protein: ASRIGLAGGSYEQY
J gene: TRBJ2-5; V gene: TRBV5-4; CDR3 protein: ASSLATRGETQY
J gene: TRBJ2-7; V gene: TRBV30; CDR3 protein: AWSADRYEQY
J gene: TRBJ2-1; V gene: TRBV5-4; CDR3 protein: ASSSYNEQF
J gene: TRBJ2-2; V gene: TRBV7-5; CDR3 protein: ARSLVYPPMDRGNTGELF
J gene: TRBJ1-2; V gene: TRBV7-2; CDR3 protein: ASSLVTGGNIDGYT
J gene: TRBJ2-7; V gene: TRBV15; CDR3 protein: ATSRSVAGGVSYEQY
J gene: TRBJ1-2; V gene: TRBV2; CDR3 protein: ASSEGRTKNYGYT
J gene: TRBJ2-7; V gene: TRBV2; CDR3 protein: ASSDRQGITHEQY
J gene: TRBJ1-5; V gene: TRBV19; CDR3 protein: ASSTGVRQPQH
J gene: TRBJ2-7; V gene: TRBV16; CDR3 protein: ASSQSTSGGYEQY
J gene: TRBJ2-7; V gene: TRBV7-2; CDR3 protein: ASSLVGTAYEQY
J gene: TRBJ2-1; V gene: TRBV7-6; CDR3 protein: ASSLNGLAGGDKF
J gene: TRBJ2-6; V gene: TRBV10-3; CDR3 protein: AISGSQGSGANVLT
J gene: TRBJ2-7; V gene: TRBV27; CDR3 protein: ASSLSGVEQY
J gene: TRBJ2-1; V gene: TRBV5-6; CDR3 protein: ASSTTSGTYNEQF
J gene: TRBJ2-1; V gene: TRBV4-1; CDR3 protein: ASSPRLAGYNEQF
J gene: TRBJ2-5; V gene: TRBV6-1; CDR3 protein: ASSEQGLETQY
J gene: TRBJ1-5; V gene: TRBV5-6; CDR3 protein: ASSLWDRDYQPQH
J gene: TRBJ2-1; V gene: TRBV4-1; CDR3 protein: ASSQEAVAGNEQF
J gene: TRBJ2-1; V gene: TRBV29-1; CDR3 protein: SVVGGRSYNEQF
J gene: TRBJ2-3; V gene: TRBV18; CDR3 protein: ASSLAGGTDTQY
J gene: TRBJ1-1; V gene: TRBV6-1; CDR3 protein: ASKEALNEAF
J gene: TRBJ2-5; V gene: TRBV28; CDR3 protein: ASSSADRVPQETQY
J gene: TRBJ2-2; V gene: TRBV4-1; CDR3 protein: ASSQETGSTGELF
J gene: TRBJ1-4; V gene: TRBV6-1; CDR3 protein: ASRPYGTNEKLF
J gene: TRBJ2-1; V gene: TRBV30; CDR3 protein: AWSAGLAGEF
J gene: TRBJ2-1; V gene: TRBV7-8; CDR3 protein: ASSLVGLLAGGNEQF
J gene: TRBJ2-7; V gene: TRBV6-1; CDR3 protein: ASKNDMLLYEQY
J gene: TRBJ2-7; V gene: TRBV5-1; CDR3 protein: ASSLRPGLAGEAGFYEQY
J gene: TRBJ2-1; V gene: TRBV6-5; CDR3 protein: ASSYFTSGEQF
J gene: TRBJ1-5; V gene: TRBV11-2; CDR3 protein: ASSLDWVRVPNQPQH
J gene: TRBJ2-7; V gene: TRBV6-5; CDR3 protein: ASSLDRAGYEQY
J gene: TRBJ2-7; V gene: TRBV19; CDR3 protein: ASSPGQGLGYEQY
J gene: TRBJ1-3; V gene: TRBV6-1; CDR3 protein: ASSSQGSSGNTIY
J gene: TRBJ1-5; V gene: TRBV5-4; CDR3 protein: ASSRDLGQPQH
J gene: TRBJ1-4; V gene: TRBV6-5; CDR3 protein: ASSRAAGEKLF